The clone carrying this TCR beta chain was counted at least ten times. Its antigen is unknown. Building the TCR beta libraries relied on iRepertoire HTBI primers, and CDR3 regions underwent Arm-PCR. MiXCR was run by TCRdb on the multiplex PCR reads, yielding one entry per CDR3 protein. This table holds approximately 440,000 distinct CDR3 sequences, 16% found once. Time point meaning: newly diagnosed GD, antithyroid drugs for less than 3 months. The authors made the TCR library using RNA they extracted from PBMCs. This entry comes from a study of regulatory T cells in long-lasting Graves disease. CDR3 length: 17 amino acids. Germline lookup yields CDR1 LGHDT and CDR2 YNNKEL (reference sequence). With 8 bases removed from V and 2 bases from J, the gap between germline ends came to 24 bases. Study observations and caveats: Shared public clonotypes totalled about 2,600 in persistent patients, compared with roughly 970 in new patients. Persistent-disease Graves' patients showed less TCR diversity than new cases.

These same data were also listed under a study on T cells in Graves' hyperthyroidism and ophthalmopathy. Per that paper: RT-PCR in the first round (using the HTBI primer set) targeted the TCR CDR3.

The chain has TRBV3-1 and TRBJ2-5, with D perhaps given as TRBD1 or TRBD2 (5 bases each). This sample comprised peripheral blood mononuclear cells (PBMCs), obtained at new diagnosis, from a patient treated with antithyroid drugs. The sequence was collected from a man aged 35 to 55 with Graves disease. The CDR3: CASSKGELQRLQETQYF. CDR3 DNA sequence: TGTGCCAGCTCAAAAGGGGAGTTACAGCGTCTACAAGAGACCCAGTACTTC.